The 21 T cell receptor beta chains reported below all come from one sample, sequenced in a study of T cell repertoires in cytomegalovirus infection. Antigens of these TCRs are unknown. MiXCR, applied by TCRdb to the reads, yields one record per CDR3 protein. The table records about 700,000 distinct CDR3 sequences, around a third of them present only once. Here the sequenced sample was cultured PBMCs, taken from culture after CMV antigen stimulation. The source is a human donor in good health (CMV status not recorded). Some clones in this sample may be carry-over from other donors' samples.

In the case of this clonotype: Just one base apart from a much larger clone, this may be a read error. The J gene is TRBJ2-3, the V gene TRBV7-2, with D maybe TRBD2 (6 bases). Germline CDR1 reads SGHTA; CDR2 reads FQGNSA. The CDR3 runs 13 residues. The CDR3 loop reads CGSTWGVSDTQYF. In nucleotides, the CDR3 is TGTGGCAGCACTTGGGGGGTATCCGATACGCAGTATTTT.

V gene TRBV30 combines with J gene TRBJ2-3; weak D call: TRBD2 (5 bases). The V end was cut by 1 base, the J end by 1 base, with 6 bases between. Germline lookup yields CDR1 GTSNPN and CDR2 SVGIG (reference sequence). This CDR3 region has 13 residues. CDR3 sequence (DNA): TGTGCCTGGAGTGAGGAGGGCACAGATACGCAGTATTTT. Its translation is CAWSEEGTDTQYF.

This clonotype was observed a few times. The J gene is TRBJ2-7, the V gene TRBV6-6; a weak D match, TRBD1 (8 bases). The germline V gene encodes CDR1 MNHNY and CDR2 SVGAGI (reference sequence). The CDR3 runs to 18 residues. Trimming took off 6 bases at V and 7 bases at J, with 31 bases between the two ends. In DNA, the CDR3 is TGTGCCAGCAGCCGTGGGGGGGGGATTCGGGACAGGATTGAAGAGCAGTACTTC. Translated, it gives CASSRGGGIRDRIEEQYF.

The CDR3 DNA reads as TGTGCCAGCAGTCGTGGAAGAACAATTCCGCCCCAGCATTTT. Protein sequence: CASSRGRTIPPQHF. The chain employs TRBV6-5 and TRBJ1-5; D gene ambiguous. Germline V lookup: CDR1 MNHEY, CDR2 SVGAGI. The CDR3 is 14 residues long. Trimming left V 5 bases short and J 9 bases short, with 17 bases between.

The J gene is TRBJ1-1, the V gene TRBV12-3 or TRBV12-4, with D possibly TRBD1 on 6 matching bases. The CDR3 covers 12 residues. The V gene lost 7 bases and the J gene lost 8 bases, with 14 bases spanning the gap. CDR3 coding DNA: TGTGCCAGCAACGACGAGGGGGGGGAAGCTTTCTTT. This codes for CASNDEGGEAFF.

The sample holds a few counts of this clonotype. This sequence joins TRBV5-1 and TRBJ1-1; D remains ambiguous. The V gene's germline CDR1 is SGHRS and CDR2 YFSETQ. The CDR3 has 13 residues. Trimming left V 1 base short and J 4 bases short, with 8 bases between. This CDR3 is CASSLTIGTEAFF. DNA of the CDR3: TGCGCCAGCAGCTTGACGATTGGCACTGAAGCTTTCTTT.

This clonotype appeared many times. This chain joins TRBV7-2 and TRBJ2-5; the match to TRBD2 covers 8 bases. The germline V gene encodes CDR1 SGHTA and CDR2 FQGNSA. V trimming: 1 base; J trimming: 5 bases; junction bases outside the gene matches: 9. This CDR3 spans 16 amino acids. The CDR3 region has the DNA TGTGCCAGCAGCTTAGTCCCCGGGACTAGATTGGAGACCCAGTACTTC. Encoded protein: CASSLVPGTRLETQYF.

The sample holds many counts of this clonotype. The gene calls are TRBV11-2 and TRBJ2-3; 12 nucleotides match TRBD2. V gave up 5 bases and J gave up 9 bases; unmatched junction bases: 15. Per germline, CDR1 SGHAT and CDR2 FQNNGV. The CDR3 has 17 residues. CDR3 protein: CASSLGLAGPQRVTQYF. CDR3 nucleotide sequence: TGTGCCAGCAGCCTCGGACTAGCGGGGCCCCAAAGGGTAACGCAGTATTTT.

This chain connects TRBV7-2 to TRBJ1-4; no firm D call. Trimming left V 6 bases short and J 4 bases short, with 12 bases between. The CDR3 spans 14 residues. Germline CDR1 SGHTA, CDR2 FQGNSA. CDR3 protein: CASSRAGFNEKLFF. Here the CDR3 DNA reads TGTGCCAGCAGTCGAGCCGGATTTAATGAAAAACTGTTTTTT.

In this sample, this clonotype turned up many times. This chain joins TRBV7-6 and TRBJ2-7; TRBD1 matches at 10 bases. Germline lookup yields CDR1 SGHVS and CDR2 FNYEAQ. The CDR3 extends over 15 amino acids. Unmatched junction bases numbered 9, after V lost 5 bases and J lost 5 bases. The CDR3 DNA reads TGTGCCAGCAGCCGGGCGGGACAGGGGTTCGACGAGCAGTACTTC. Protein sequence: CASSRAGQGFDEQYF. Full variable domain (missing parts from reference TRBV7-6 and TRBJ2-7): GAGVSQSPRYKVTKRGQDVALRCDPISGHVSLYWYRQALGQGPEFLTYFNYEAQQDKSGLPNDRFSAERPEGSISTLTIQRTEQRDSAMYRCASSRAGQGFDEQYFGPGTRLTVT.

The gene calls are TRBV11-1 and TRBJ2-7; D might be TRBD1 or TRBD2, each matching 5 bases. The CDR3 has 16 amino acids. Germline V CDR1 and CDR2: SGHAT, FQDESV (reference sequence). Trimming cost V 5 bases and J 1 base, with 18 bases left between them. CDR3 residues: CASSPGRGPLSYEQYF. CDR3 nucleotides: TGTGCCAGCAGCCCAGGGAGAGGCCCCCTATCCTACGAGCAGTACTTC.

A single count supports this clonotype. The J gene is TRBJ2-1, the V gene TRBV12-3 or TRBV12-4; D gene unclear. The CDR3 length is 13 residues. V lost 2 bases and J 7 bases, leaving 9 bases between the germline ends. CDR3 nucleotide sequence: TGTGCCAGCAGTTTAATGGGTTGGAATGAGCAGTTCTTC. It is translated as CASSLMGWNEQFF.

Turning to this clonotype: A junction boundary mismatches the germline segment, possibly from a read error. The chain couples TRBV4-1 to TRBJ2-3; 13 bases match TRBD2. The CDR3 consists of 17 residues. The germline CDR1 and CDR2 sequences are MGHRA and YSYEKL. The CDR3 loop is CASSQGLAGADTDTQYF. The CDR3 nucleotides read TGTGCCAGCAGCCAAGGACTAGCGGGGGCGGACACAGATACGCAGTATTTT.

This chain uses TRBV11-2 with TRBJ2-1; 9 bases map to TRBD1. Trimming took 6 bases from V and 2 from J; bases not matched to a gene: 8. Germline lookup yields CDR1 SGHAT and CDR2 FQNNGV. The CDR3 sequence is 16 residues long. The CDR3 loop reads CASRKIWTGAYNEQFF. In nucleotides, the CDR3 is TGTGCCAGCAGAAAAATTTGGACAGGGGCCTACAATGAGCAGTTCTTC.

Ten or more counts support this clonotype. DNA of the CDR3: TGTGCCAGCAGCTTACATTTGGCGGGCACATCCTACAATGAGCAGTTCTTC. Protein product: CASSLHLAGTSYNEQFF. The V and J genes are TRBV7-2 and TRBJ2-1; weak D call: TRBD2 (5 bases). Germline CDR1 SGHTA, CDR2 FQGNSA. Between the trimmed V and J ends, which lost 2 bases and 1 base, there was a span of 15 bases. The CDR3 runs to 17 residues.

The chain has TRBV27 and TRBJ2-7; 10 positions agree with TRBD2. With 2 bases clipped from V and 0 bases from J, the junction kept 4 bases outside the gene matches. CDR3 length equals 16 residues. Germline values: CDR1 MNHEY, CDR2 SMNVEV (reference sequence). This chain's CDR3 is CASSLILAGRSYEQYF. CDR3 bases: TGTGCCAGCAGTTTAATACTAGCGGGACGCTCCTACGAGCAGTACTTC.

The chain recombines TRBV7-6 with TRBJ2-1; 9 bases are shared with TRBD1. There are 15 residues in the CDR3. Germline V gives CDR1 SGHVS, CDR2 FNYEAQ. J was trimmed by 8 bases and V by 6 bases; bases with no gene match: 11. The CDR3 nucleotides read TGTGCCAGCAGTAATCCGGGACAGGGACGGGATGAGCAGTTCTTC. It translates to CASSNPGQGRDEQFF.

The rearrangement joins TRBV7-9 to TRBJ1-1; D unresolved. Trimming cost V 5 bases and J 3 bases, with 7 bases left between them. CDR1 and CDR2 from the germline V gene are SEHNR and FQNEAQ (reference sequence). The CDR3 loop spans 12 amino acids. CDR3 region: CASSATYTEAFF. The CDR3 DNA reads as TGTGCCAGCAGCGCCACATACACTGAAGCTTTCTTT.

This chain connects TRBV7-6 to TRBJ2-1; D is possibly TRBD1 (7 bases). The CDR3 has 15 residues. The germline V gene encodes CDR1 SGHVS and CDR2 FNYEAQ. Trimming removed 1 base at V and 6 bases at J, with 13 bases between. This CDR3 is CASSLEEEGANEQFF. CDR3 bases: TGTGCCAGCAGCTTAGAGGAGGAGGGGGCCAATGAGCAGTTCTTC.

In nucleotides, the CDR3 is TGTGCCATCGAAGGACAGGGGCATCAAGAGACCCAGTACTTC. It specifies CAIEGQGHQETQYF. The chain recombines TRBV10-3 with TRBJ2-5; 9 bases match TRBD1. CDR1 and CDR2 (germline): ENHRY, SYGVKD. The CDR3 contains 14 residues. V shed 8 bases, J shed 2 bases, and the junction held 6 bases outside the gene matches.

The chain joins TRBV7-9 to TRBJ2-1, with 9 bases lining up with TRBD2. The V and J ends lost 5 bases and 0 bases, in that order; junction bases with no gene match: 5. CDR3 size: 16 residues. Looked up from germline, CDR1 is SEHNR and CDR2 is FQNEAQ (reference sequence). The CDR3 sequence is CASSTYSGSSYNEQFF. The CDR3 bases are TGTGCCAGCAGCACCTATAGCGGGAGCTCCTACAATGAGCAGTTCTTC.